A selection of T cell receptor beta chains follows, all from one sample in a study of cytomegalovirus exposure and HLA in healthy donors. Here immunoSEQ multiplex PCR was the method, and the copy in TCRdb shows in-frame clones only, minus some. The repertoire includes some 87,000 clones, approximately 79% of them detected once, and approximately 2.6% sits in the top ten. The sample comprised PBMCs. These receptors all come from a man aged 25-45 years in good health and CMV-seronegative. CDR3s include the opening cysteine and the closing phenylalanine or tryptophan.

J gene	V gene	CDR3 protein
TRBJ1-4	TRBV28	CASSLDHMGADEKLFF
TRBJ1-2	TRBV6-5	CASSYWGGANYGYTF
TRBJ2-1	TRBV15	CATSRGGGSGGGYYNEQFF
TRBJ2-5	TRBV18	CASSPRTATKETQYF
TRBJ1-2	TRBV5-5	CASSSSPGHQLFGYTF
TRBJ1-1	TRBV7-3	CASSLIGGAEAFF
TRBJ1-2	TRBV28	CASRRPVGTGLPNYGYTF
TRBJ2-2	TRBV6-5	CASSYSGGVKAGELFF
TRBJ1-2	TRBV19	CASSPTGTNYGYTF
TRBJ1-3	TRBV6-1	CASSVVDSFAGNTIYF
TRBJ1-2	TRBV5-8	CASSLSDSGLIYYGYTF
TRBJ2-2	TRBV5-5	CASSLKYGQGILGGELFF
TRBJ2-5	TRBV10-3	CAISGGTADQYF
TRBJ1-4	TRBV19	CANPGQGPTNEKLFF
TRBJ2-3	TRBV11-3	CASSSGRLAEDDTQYF
TRBJ2-5	TRBV14	CASSPRLRETQYF
TRBJ2-7	TRBV5-8	CASSLGGQVISYEQYF